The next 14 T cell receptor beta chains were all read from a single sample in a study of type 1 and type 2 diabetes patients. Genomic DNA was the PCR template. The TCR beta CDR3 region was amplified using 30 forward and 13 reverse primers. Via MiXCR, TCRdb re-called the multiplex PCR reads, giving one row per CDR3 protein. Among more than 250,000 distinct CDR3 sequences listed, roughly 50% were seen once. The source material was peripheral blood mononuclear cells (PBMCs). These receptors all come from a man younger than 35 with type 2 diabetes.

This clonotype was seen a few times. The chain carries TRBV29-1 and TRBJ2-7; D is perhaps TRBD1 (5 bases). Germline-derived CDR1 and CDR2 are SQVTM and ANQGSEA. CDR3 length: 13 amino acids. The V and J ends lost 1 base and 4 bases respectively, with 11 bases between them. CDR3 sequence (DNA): TGCAGCGTTGAAGCAGGGTCTCCGTACGAGCAGTACTTC. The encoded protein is CSVEAGSPYEQYF.

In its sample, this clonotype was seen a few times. The CDR3 reads CASSMRLAQETQYF. CDR3 nucleotide sequence: TGTGCCAGCAGCATGAGACTAGCTCAAGAGACCCAGTACTTC. The rearrangement links TRBV7-2 to TRBJ2-5; 7 nucleotides align to TRBD2. The CDR3 loop spans 14 amino acids. The V and J ends lost 5 bases and 2 bases, in that order; junction bases with no gene match: 5. The germline gives CDR1 SGHTA, CDR2 FQGNSA.

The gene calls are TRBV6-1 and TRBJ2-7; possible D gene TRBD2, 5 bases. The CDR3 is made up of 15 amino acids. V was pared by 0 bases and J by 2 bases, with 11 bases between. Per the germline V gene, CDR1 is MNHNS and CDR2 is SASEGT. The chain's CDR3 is CASSEAGDTAYEQYF. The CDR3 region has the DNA TGTGCCAGCAGTGAAGCGGGAGATACCGCCTACGAGCAGTACTTC.

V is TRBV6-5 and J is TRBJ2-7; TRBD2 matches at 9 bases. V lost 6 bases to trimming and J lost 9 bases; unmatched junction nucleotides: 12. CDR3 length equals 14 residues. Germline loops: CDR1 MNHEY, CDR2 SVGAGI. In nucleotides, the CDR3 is TGTGCCAGCAGAACTAGCGGGCCCATGGCCGGGCAGTACTTC. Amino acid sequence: CASRTSGPMAGQYF.

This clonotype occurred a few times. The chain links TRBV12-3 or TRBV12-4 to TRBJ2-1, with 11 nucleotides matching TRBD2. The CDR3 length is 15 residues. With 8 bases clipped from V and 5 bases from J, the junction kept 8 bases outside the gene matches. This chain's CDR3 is CASWYSGRGHNEQFF. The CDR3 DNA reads TGTGCCAGCTGGTATAGCGGGAGGGGACACAATGAGCAGTTCTTC.

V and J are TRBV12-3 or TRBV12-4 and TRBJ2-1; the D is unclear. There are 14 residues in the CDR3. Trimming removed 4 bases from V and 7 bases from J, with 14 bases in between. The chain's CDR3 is CASSYRSLGNEQFF. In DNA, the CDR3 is TGTGCCAGCAGTTATCGGAGTCTGGGGAATGAGCAGTTCTTC.

CDR3 amino acids: CASQRVYEQYF. DNA of the CDR3: TGTGCCAGCCAGAGAGTCTACGAGCAGTACTTC. This chain joins TRBV2 and TRBJ2-7; D is undetermined. The CDR3 is made up of 11 amino acids. Germline CDR1 SNHLY, CDR2 FYNNEI. Trimming removed 8 bases at V and 3 bases at J, with 8 bases between. The full variable domain, completed using reference TRBV2 and TRBJ2-7, is EPEVTQTPSHQVTQMGQEVILRCVPISNHLYFYWYRQILGQKVEFLVSFYNNEISEKSEIFDDQFSVERPDGSNFTLKIRSTKLEDSAMYFCASQRVYEQYFGPGTRLTVT.

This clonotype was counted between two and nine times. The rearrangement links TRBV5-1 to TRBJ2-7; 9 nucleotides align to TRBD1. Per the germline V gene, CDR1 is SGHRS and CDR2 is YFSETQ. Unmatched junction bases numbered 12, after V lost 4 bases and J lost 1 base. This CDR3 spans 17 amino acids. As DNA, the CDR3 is TGCGCCAGCAGCCAAGCTGAAGGACAGGGGATATCCTACGAGCAGTACTTC. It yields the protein CASSQAEGQGISYEQYF. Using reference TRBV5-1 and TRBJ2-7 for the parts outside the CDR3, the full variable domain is KAGVTQTPRYLIKTRGQQVTLSCSPISGHRSVSWYQQTPGQGLQFLFEYFSETQRNKGNFPGRFSGRQFSNSRSEMNVSTLELGDSALYLCASSQAEGQGISYEQYFGPGTRLTVT.

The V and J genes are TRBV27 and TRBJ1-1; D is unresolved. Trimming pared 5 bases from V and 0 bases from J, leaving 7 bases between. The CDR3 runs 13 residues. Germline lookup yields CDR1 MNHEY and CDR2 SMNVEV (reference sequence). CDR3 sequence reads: CASSDMVNTEAFF. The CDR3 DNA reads TGTGCCAGCAGTGACATGGTGAACACTGAAGCTTTCTTT.

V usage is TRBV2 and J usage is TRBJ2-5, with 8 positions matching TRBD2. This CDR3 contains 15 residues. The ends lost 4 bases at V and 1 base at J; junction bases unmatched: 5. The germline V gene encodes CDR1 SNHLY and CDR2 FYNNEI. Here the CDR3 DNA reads TGTGCCAGCAGTGGGACCGGGACTAGCCAAGAGACCCAGTACTTC. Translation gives CASSGTGTSQETQYF.

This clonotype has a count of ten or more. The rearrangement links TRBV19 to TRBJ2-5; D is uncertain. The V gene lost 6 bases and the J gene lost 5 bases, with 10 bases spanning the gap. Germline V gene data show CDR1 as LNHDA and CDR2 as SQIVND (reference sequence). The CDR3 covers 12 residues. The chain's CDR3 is CASRRRPETQYF. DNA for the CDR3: TGTGCCAGTAGGAGACGTCCCGAGACCCAGTACTTC.

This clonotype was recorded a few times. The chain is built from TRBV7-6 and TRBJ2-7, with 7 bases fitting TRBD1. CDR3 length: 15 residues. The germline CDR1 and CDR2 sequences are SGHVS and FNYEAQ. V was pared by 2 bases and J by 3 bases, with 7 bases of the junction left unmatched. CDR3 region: CASSLFPGQNYEQYF. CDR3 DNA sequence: TGTGCCAGCAGCTTATTCCCGGGACAGAACTACGAGCAGTACTTC.

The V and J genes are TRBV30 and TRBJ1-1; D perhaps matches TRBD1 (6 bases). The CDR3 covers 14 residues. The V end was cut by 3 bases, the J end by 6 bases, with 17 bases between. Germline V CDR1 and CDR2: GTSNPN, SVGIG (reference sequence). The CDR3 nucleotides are TGTGCCTGGAGCAAACGGACAGCCTACCCTGAAGCTTTCTTT. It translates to CAWSKRTAYPEAFF.

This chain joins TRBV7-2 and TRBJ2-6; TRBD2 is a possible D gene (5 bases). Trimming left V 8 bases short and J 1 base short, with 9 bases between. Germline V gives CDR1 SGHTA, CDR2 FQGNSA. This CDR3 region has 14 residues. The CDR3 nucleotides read TGTGCCAGCGGAAGGGAGTCTGGGGCCAACGTCCTGACTTTC. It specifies CASGRESGANVLTF.